This TCR beta chain was profiled in a study of cytomegalovirus exposure and HLA in healthy donors. 13 Jbeta primers and 60 Vbeta primers were used for the PCR. Assay: immunoSEQ multiplex PCR; the TCRdb copy retains only in-frame clones and omits some. The profile shows approximately 130,000 clones, around 82% of them singletons. The CDR3 spans 14 residues. V lost 5 bases, J lost 5 bases, and 13 bases lay in between. CDR1 is MNHEY and CDR2 is SVGAGI in the germline V gene. These donors counted as nominally healthy when sampled, but unrecorded immune exposures were likely. This receptor was obtained from a man aged 45 to 65 in good health and CMV-seronegative. The chain combines TRBV6-5 with TRBJ2-1; tentative D call: TRBD1 (5 bases). The sequencing input was PBMCs. The CDR3 nucleotides read TGTGCCAGCAGTCGACAGAGAATGAACAATGAGCAGTTCTTC. This codes for CASSRQRMNNEQFF.